Listed below are T cell receptor beta chains from one sample, sequenced in a study of control samples from healthy donors and cancer patients. TCRdb keeps only in-frame clones here, not all; method: immunoSEQ multiplex PCR. The profile shows more than 95,000 clones, 87% of them singletons. Sequenced sample: blood. Source of these receptors: a man aged 35 to 55 in good health. CDR3s include the opening cysteine and the closing phenylalanine or tryptophan. Each record gives: V gene, clone size, D gene, J gene, CDR3 DNA, CDR3 protein. The D gene is left open where the match is weak. A clone size is listed for some rows: how often the clone was seen (once, few, many), or a class if it is expanded.

V: TRBV12-3/TRBV12-4; size: -; D: -; J: TRBJ1-6; DNA: TGTGCCAGCAGTTTGGAGGGTAATTCACCCCTCCACTTT; CDR3: CASSLEGNSPLHF
V: TRBV7-9; size: -; D: TRBD2; J: TRBJ2-3; DNA: TGTGCCAGCAGCTTAGTCCTAGCGGCCCGAGTGTATTTT; CDR3: CASSLVLAARVYF
V: TRBV12-5; size: once; D: TRBD1; J: TRBJ1-5; DNA: TGTGCTAGTGGCCCCGGACAGGGCAATCAGCCCCAGCATTTT; CDR3: CASGPGQGNQPQHF
V: TRBV11-2; size: -; D: -; J: TRBJ2-4; DNA: TGTGCCAGCAGCACCCCGTGGGGGGTTGAAGCCAAAAACATTCAGTACTTC; CDR3: CASSTPWGVEAKNIQYF
V: TRBV15; size: -; D: -; J: TRBJ2-6; DNA: TGTGCCACCAGCAGAGGGGGGTCAGGGGCCAACGTCCTGACTTTC; CDR3: CATSRGGSGANVLTF
V: TRBV7-3; size: once; D: -; J: TRBJ2-1; DNA: TGTGCCAGCAGCCCCATAGCCGGCTTTGAGCAGTTCTTC; CDR3: CASSPIAGFEQFF
V: TRBV7-8; size: -; D: -; J: TRBJ2-2; DNA: TGTGCCAGCAGGTTTCCGGGACTGGACACCGGGGAGCTGTTTTTT; CDR3: CASRFPGLDTGELFF
V: TRBV6-6; size: -; D: -; J: TRBJ1-1; DNA: TGTGCCAGCACCCTCCCTAAAGGCAACACTGAAGCTTTCTTT; CDR3: CASTLPKGNTEAFF
V: TRBV9; size: -; D: TRBD1; J: TRBJ1-6; DNA: TGTGCCAGCAGCGTTACCCCACAGGGGTTTAATTCACCCCTCCACTTT; CDR3: CASSVTPQGFNSPLHF
V: TRBV10-1; size: -; D: -; J: TRBJ2-7; DNA: TGCGCCAGCAGTGACCGCCGGGACTCCTACGAGCAGTACTTC; CDR3: CASSDRRDSYEQYF
V: TRBV24-1; size: -; D: TRBD1; J: TRBJ2-7; DNA: TGTGCCACGTCTCACAGGGGGACCTACGAGCAGTACTTC; CDR3: CATSHRGTYEQYF
V: TRBV7-3; size: -; D: TRBD2; J: TRBJ2-1; DNA: TGTGCCAGCAGCTTACGTGTCGGGGGGTCCTACAATGAGCAGTTCTTC; CDR3: CASSLRVGGSYNEQFF
V: TRBV10-2; size: -; D: -; J: TRBJ1-1; DNA: TGCGCCAGCAGTGAATTTTCGGGAGGTTACACTGAAGCTTTCTTT; CDR3: CASSEFSGGYTEAFF